This TCR beta chain was identified in a study of response to subunit inactivated influenza vaccine. In its sample, this clonotype was seen a few times. CDR3 length equals 13 residues. With 4 bases removed from V and 5 bases from J, the gap between germline ends came to 9 bases. Germline CDR1 reads SGHRS; CDR2 reads YFSETQ. TCRdb reprocessed the RT-PCR reads with MiXCR, giving one entry per CDR3 protein. The sample lists 150,000 to 200,000 distinct CDR3 sequences, approximately 10% occurring once. This chain connects TRBV5-1 to TRBJ2-2; no firm D call. This clonotype was obtained from a man aged 50 or older who received an inactivated influenza vaccine. Sequences were derived from non-naive T cells sorted from PBMCs, sampled roughly 47 days after vaccination. CDR3 in amino acids: CASSPDSTGELFF. CDR3 nucleotide sequence: TGCGCCAGCAGCCCCGATAGTACCGGGGAGCTGTTTTTT.